A single TCR beta chain is shown here with its context. The CDR3 totals 14 residues. The V gene's germline CDR1 is DFQATT and CDR2 SNEGSKA (reference sequence). Through Arm-PCR of CDR3 regions and iRepertoire HTBI primers, TCR beta libraries were built. Original analysis: Across the samples, identification revealed 55 to 80 TRBV and 12 to 15 TRBJ segments. MiXCR was run by TCRdb on the multiplex PCR reads, yielding one entry per CDR3 protein. In this record, the V and J calls reflect TCRdb's handling and not the investigators' own analysis. The repertoire holds 560,000 or so distinct CDR3 sequences, with around 16% as singletons. Time point: newly diagnosed GD, antithyroid drugs for less than 3 months. PBMCs were the source of the RNA used for TCR sequencing. The data were taken from a study of regulatory T cells in long-lasting Graves disease. Separately, the same data were catalogued under a study of T cells in Graves' hyperthyroidism and ophthalmopathy.

The sequence was obtained from a young man with Graves disease. This sequence joins TRBV20-1 and TRBJ2-7; 8 nucleotides agree with TRBD1. The sample here was peripheral blood mononuclear cells (PBMCs), taken at new diagnosis, from a patient treated with antithyroid drugs. CDR3 protein: CSVVQGATPYEQYF. The CDR3 region has the DNA TGCAGCGTTGTCCAGGGGGCTACCCCCTACGAGCAGTACTTC.